The 3 T cell receptor beta chains presented below share a single source sample, sequenced in a study. MiXCR was run by TCRdb on the RT-PCR reads, yielding one entry per CDR3 protein. The sample consists of about 700,000 distinct CDR3 sequences, more than 13% of them appearing once. Sample: memory CD4+ T cells from blood. These receptors came from a female donor in good health, serving as a healthy control.

The V and J genes are TRBV10-2 and TRBJ2-3; 8 nucleotides agree with TRBD2. CDR3 size: 14 residues. In germline, CDR1 is WSHSY, CDR2 SAAADI. The V and J ends lost 5 bases and 4 bases, in that order; junction bases with no gene match: 5. The CDR3 spells CASSWREAADTQYF. CDR3 bases: TGCGCCAGCAGTTGGCGGGAGGCAGCAGATACGCAGTATTTT.

This clonotype appeared many times. The chain employs TRBV20-1 and TRBJ2-7; TRBD1 aligns across 9 bases. The CDR3 is made up of 14 amino acids. Germline V gene sequence: CDR1 DFQATT, CDR2 SNEGSKA (reference sequence). J lost 11 bases, V lost 6 bases, and 17 bases had no gene match. Here the CDR3 reads CSARPGQGIGKKYF. Written as DNA, the CDR3 is TGCAGTGCGCGGCCGGGACAGGGCATAGGGAAGAAGTACTTC.

This clonotype was counted between two and nine times. V gene TRBV5-1 combines with J gene TRBJ2-3; 9 nucleotides line up with TRBD1. The CDR3 runs to 14 residues. Unmatched junction bases numbered 5, after V lost 4 bases and J lost 5 bases. Germline CDR1 SGHRS, CDR2 YFSETQ. CDR3 region: CASSPGQGEDTQYF. The CDR3 DNA follows: TGCGCCAGCAGCCCGGGACAGGGTGAAGATACGCAGTATTTT.